The next 29 T cell receptor beta chains were all read from a single sample in a study of T cell responses to AZD1222 COVID-19 vaccine. TCRdb's copy holds only in-frame clones and misses some; the assay was immunoSEQ multiplex PCR. The sample has 150,000 to 200,000 clones; under 95% are singletons. Sequences were derived from peripheral blood, sampled 28 days after the second AZD1222 dose. The receptors were gathered from an adult who received the AZD1222 COVID-19 vaccine.

In its sample, this clone was seen once. This sequence joins TRBV6-6 and TRBJ1-2; a possible D gene is TRBD1 (6 bases). The CDR3 sequence is 15 residues long. V was clipped by 8 bases and J by 2 bases, with 18 bases between them. Per the germline V gene, CDR1 is MNHNY and CDR2 is SVGAGI (reference sequence). CDR3 residues: CASHLSFTGNYGYTF. CDR3 bases: TGTGCCAGCCATCTTTCCTTCACAGGGAACTATGGCTACACCTTC.

This sequence joins TRBV7-9 and TRBJ1-2; 7 bases agree with TRBD1. The V segment lost 1 base and the J segment 8 bases; nucleotides outside the gene matches: 10. Germline CDR1 and CDR2: SEHNR and FQNEAQ (reference sequence). The CDR3 covers 15 residues. The CDR3 loop reads CASSLGGQFTGGYTF. For the CDR3, the DNA is TGTGCCAGCAGCTTAGGGGGACAGTTCACAGGGGGCTACACCTTC.

V usage is TRBV13 and J usage is TRBJ2-5; possible D gene TRBD2, 5 bases. This CDR3 region has 13 residues. The germline V gene has CDR1 PRHDT and CDR2 FYEKMQ (reference sequence). V dropped 5 bases and J dropped 2 bases, with 9 bases sitting between them. The CDR3 DNA is TGTGCCAGCAGCCTCCCGGGACAAGAGACCCAGTACTTC. Its translation is CASSLPGQETQYF.

CDR3 in amino acids: CASTRRAGLGYGYTF. DNA of the CDR3: TGTGCCAGCACCAGACGGGCGGGGCTGGGCTATGGCTACACCTTC. The chain uses TRBV5-6 and TRBJ1-2, with D tentatively TRBD1 (5 bases). Trimming cost V 6 bases and J 4 bases, with 19 bases left between them. CDR3 length: 15 amino acids. Germline assignment: CDR1 SGHDT and CDR2 YYEEEE.

The chain combines TRBV15 with TRBJ1-1, with D tentatively TRBD1 (5 bases). Per the germline V gene, CDR1 is LNHNV and CDR2 is YYDKDF (reference sequence). CDR3 size: 11 residues. V was shortened by 8 bases and J by 6 bases, with 10 bases between the two germline ends. CDR3 coding DNA: TGTGCCACCGACAGCGGCGCTGAAGCTTTCTTT. As protein: CATDSGAEAFF.

In DNA form, the CDR3 reads TGTGCCAGCAGCCCTGGACCCCGTCAGTGGTACAATGAGCAGTTCTTC. Its translation is CASSPGPRQWYNEQFF. The chain couples TRBV6-2 or TRBV6-3 to TRBJ2-1; D is unclear. The CDR3 has 16 amino acids. V was trimmed by 6 bases and J by 4 bases, leaving 19 bases between them. CDR1 is MNHEY, CDR2 SVGEGT, per germline.

The chain uses TRBV5-1 and TRBJ1-1; TRBD1 might be the D (6 bases). Germline-derived CDR1 and CDR2 are SGHRS and YFSETQ. CDR3 size: 16 residues. Trimming stripped 4 bases from V and 0 bases from J, with 16 bases between. CDR3 DNA sequence: TGCGCCAGCAGCCCATACGGACAGCCTATGAACACTGAAGCTTTCTTT. This translates into CASSPYGQPMNTEAFF.

This sequence joins TRBV18 and TRBJ2-7; 8 positions agree with TRBD2. J lost 5 bases, V lost 2 bases, and 14 bases had no gene match. Germline CDR1 is KGHSH and CDR2 is LQKENI. The CDR3 contains 17 residues. The chain's CDR3 is CASSPRAGGTFGHEQYF. The CDR3 DNA is TGTGCCAGCTCACCAAGGGCGGGGGGTACCTTTGGCCACGAGCAGTACTTC.

V usage is TRBV7-9 and J usage is TRBJ1-1, with D uncertain. The V end lost 6 bases, the J end lost 8 bases, and 10 bases lay between the germline ends. Germline values: CDR1 SEHNR, CDR2 FQNEAQ (reference sequence). The CDR3 sequence is 11 residues long. CDR3 DNA sequence: TGTGCCAGCAGTTCAGGTCCCGAAGCTTTCTTT. This translates into CASSSGPEAFF.

The V and J genes are TRBV30 and TRBJ1-6, with a tentative D call TRBD1 (6 bases). CDR3 length equals 13 residues. V was clipped by 3 bases and J by 12 bases, with 15 bases between them. Germline-derived CDR1 and CDR2 are GTSNPN and SVGIG (reference sequence). CDR3 sequence reads: CAWSLKQGRPLHF. The CDR3 region has the DNA TGTGCCTGGAGCCTAAAACAGGGTAGACCCCTCCACTTT.

This clone was counted only a few times. This chain connects TRBV6-5 to TRBJ1-1; D not certain. The CDR3 covers 14 residues. Germline V gene sequence: CDR1 MNHEY, CDR2 SVGAGI. With 6 bases removed from V and 6 bases from J, the gap between germline ends came to 17 bases. The CDR3 DNA is TGTGCCAGCAGGCCACGTCCGGAAAGCGCTGAAGCTTTCTTT. Its protein is CASRPRPESAEAFF.

The chain joins TRBV19 to TRBJ1-2, with 9 bases fitting TRBD1. Germline trimming cut 5 bases from V and 7 bases from J; bases unmatched to any gene: 8. CDR3 length: 14 residues. Looked up from germline, CDR1 is LNHDA and CDR2 is SQIVND (reference sequence). For the CDR3, the DNA is TGTGCCAGTAGTGGGGAGACAGGGGGATTTGGCTACACCTTC. Encoded protein: CASSGETGGFGYTF.

Comments on this clone: Additional DNA sequences in this sample encode the identical CDR3. V is TRBV6-5 and J is TRBJ1-2; D is ambiguous. Trimming stripped 0 bases from V and 8 bases from J, with 10 bases between. Germline assignment: CDR1 MNHEY and CDR2 SVGAGI. This CDR3 has 13 amino acids. The CDR3 loop reads CASSYSRAWGYTF. In nucleotides, the CDR3 is TGTGCCAGCAGTTACTCGCGGGCCTGGGGCTACACCTTC.

The chain links TRBV6-5 to TRBJ1-2; 9 positions agree with TRBD1. The germline gives CDR1 MNHEY, CDR2 SVGAGI. The J segment lost 8 bases and the V segment lost 6 bases, leaving 7 bases of the junction unmatched. This CDR3 is 13 amino acids long. Written as DNA, the CDR3 is TGTGCCAGCAGATTACAGGGGGCGAGGGGCTACACCTTC. This codes for CASRLQGARGYTF.

The chain joins TRBV4-1 to TRBJ2-2; D may be TRBD2 (5 bases). This CDR3 has 17 amino acids. Germline V gene data show CDR1 as MGHRA and CDR2 as YSYEKL. Trimming took 5 bases from V and 2 from J, leaving 18 bases between them. The CDR3 loop reads CASSSKVLDPNTGELFF. For the CDR3, the DNA is TGCGCCAGCAGCTCCAAGGTACTAGACCCTAACACCGGGGAGCTGTTTTTT.

This chain uses TRBV10-3 with TRBJ1-1; weak D call: TRBD1 (5 bases). Per the germline V gene, CDR1 is ENHRY and CDR2 is SYGVKD. V shed 7 bases and J shed 1 base, with 10 bases lying between them. The CDR3 is 13 amino acids. The CDR3 loop reads CAITRQGNTEAFF. The DNA of the CDR3 is TGTGCCATCACTCGGCAGGGGAACACTGAAGCTTTCTTT.

The V and J genes are TRBV7-2 and TRBJ2-3, with TRBD2 matching 8 bases. This CDR3 comprises 15 residues. Germline trimming cut 4 bases from V and 4 bases from J; bases unmatched to any gene: 7. Germline CDR1 reads SGHTA; CDR2 reads FQGNSA. The chain's CDR3 is CASSSPGGPADTQYF. As DNA, the CDR3 is TGTGCCAGCAGCTCCCCGGGGGGGCCCGCAGATACGCAGTATTTT. The full variable domain, with the rest looked up from reference TRBV7-2 and TRBJ2-3, is GAGVSQSPSNKVTEKGKDVELRCDPISGHTALYWYRQSLGQGLEFLIYFQGNSAPDKSGLPSDRFSAERTGGSVSTLTIQRTQQEDSAVYLCASSSPGGPADTQYFGPGTRLTVL.

This clone has just one count. This sequence joins TRBV19 and TRBJ2-2; no clear D gene. With 1 base removed from V and 6 bases from J, the gap between germline ends came to 3 bases. The CDR3 is 12 amino acids. Germline CDR1 and CDR2: LNHDA and SQIVND (reference sequence). The CDR3 here is CASSIASGELFF. The CDR3 DNA sequence: TGTGCCAGTAGTATAGCTTCCGGGGAGCTGTTTTTT.

V usage is TRBV19 and J usage is TRBJ2-2; TRBD2 is a possible D gene (7 bases). CDR1 and CDR2 (germline): LNHDA, SQIVND (reference sequence). Trimming shortened V by 1 base and J by 6 bases, and 15 bases separated the two germline ends. CDR3 length equals 16 residues. The CDR3 reads CASSIGAGARPGELFF. CDR3 DNA sequence: TGTGCCAGTAGTATAGGGGCGGGGGCGAGGCCCGGGGAGCTGTTTTTT.

The rearrangement uses TRBV27 and TRBJ2-3, with 10 bases lining up with TRBD1. The length of the CDR3 is 16 residues. CDR1 and CDR2 (germline): MNHEY, SMNVEV (reference sequence). The J segment lost 2 bases and the V segment lost 5 bases, leaving 7 bases of the junction unmatched. DNA of the CDR3: TGTGCCAGCAGTGAGGCGACAGGGGGCGTCACAGATACGCAGTATTTT. It yields the protein CASSEATGGVTDTQYF.

The chain links TRBV2 to TRBJ1-4, with 9 bases identical to TRBD1. The trim removed 6 bases at V and 3 bases at J, leaving 5 bases unmatched. The CDR3 contains 15 residues. The germline gives CDR1 SNHLY, CDR2 FYNNEI. The CDR3 loop is CASSQQGAANEKLFF. As DNA, the CDR3 is TGTGCCAGCAGCCAACAGGGGGCCGCTAATGAAAAACTGTTTTTT.

The chain combines TRBV4-1 with TRBJ1-2; no clear D gene. The CDR3 runs to 16 residues. Germline CDR1 reads MGHRA; CDR2 reads YSYEKL. V shed 7 bases and J shed 5 bases, with 23 bases lying between them. CDR3 coding DNA: TGCGCCAGCACCCAGCTTGGCGGCAGGCTGGGGTATGGCTACACCTTC. Its translation is CASTQLGGRLGYGYTF.

This CDR3 is CASSARTSIGETQYF. CDR3 in DNA: TGTGCCAGCAGCGCCAGGACTAGCATTGGGGAGACCCAGTACTTC. V and J are TRBV9 and TRBJ2-5; the match to TRBD2 covers 8 bases. Germline V gives CDR1 SGDLS, CDR2 YYNGEE. With 3 bases clipped from V and 5 bases from J, the junction kept 9 bases outside the gene matches. This CDR3 is 15 amino acids long.

The CDR3 DNA reads TGTGCCAGCAGCCTGGCAGGGCGGTTGGGTGATGGCTACACCTTC. Translated, it gives CASSLAGRLGDGYTF. The gene calls are TRBV3-1 (or the pseudogene TRBV3-2) and TRBJ1-2; TRBD1 is a possible D gene (5 bases). The CDR3 runs to 15 residues. The germline V gene encodes CDR1 LGHDT and CDR2 YNNKEL (reference sequence). Trimming took 4 bases from V and 6 from J, leaving 18 bases between them.

The rearrangement links TRBV19 to TRBJ1-2; D gene ambiguous. Trimming removed 2 bases at V and 8 bases at J, with 15 bases between. From germline, CDR1 is LNHDA and CDR2 SQIVND (reference sequence). The CDR3 extends over 14 amino acids. CDR3 sequence reads: CASSIRLREEGYTF. Written as DNA, the CDR3 is TGTGCCAGTAGTATAAGGTTGAGGGAGGAAGGCTACACCTTC.

This clone turned up a few times. The chain joins TRBV7-2 to TRBJ2-1, with no clear D. The CDR3 spans 16 residues. V lost 1 base and J 2 bases, leaving 12 bases between the germline ends. The germline V gene has CDR1 SGHTA and CDR2 FQGNSA. CDR3 nucleotides: TGTGCCAGCAGCTTAGTTGAGACACTTACCTACAATGAGCAGTTCTTC. Translation: CASSLVETLTYNEQFF.

The chain combines TRBV15 with TRBJ1-2, with 11 bases that match TRBD1. This CDR3 region has 14 residues. V dropped 4 bases and J dropped 5; count of bases not matched to a gene: 3. Germline CDR1 reads LNHNV; CDR2 reads YYDKDF (reference sequence). Here the CDR3 reads CATSIGQGAYGYTF. The CDR3 bases are TGTGCCACCAGCATTGGACAGGGGGCTTATGGCTACACCTTC. Using reference TRBV15 and TRBJ1-2 for the parts outside the CDR3, the full variable domain is DAMVIQNPRYQVTQFGKPVTLSCSQTLNHNVMYWYQQKSSQAPKLLFHYYDKDFNNEADTPDNFQSRRPNTSFCFLDIRSPGLGDTAMYLCATSIGQGAYGYTFGSGTRLTVV.

This chain joins TRBV3-1 (or the pseudogene TRBV3-2) and TRBJ2-3; 9 nucleotides line up with TRBD2. Germline V gene data show CDR1 as LGHDT and CDR2 as YNNKEL (reference sequence). V was clipped by 3 bases and J by 6 bases; unmatched bases: 7. The CDR3 sequence is 15 residues long. This CDR3 reads CASSHQTSGLDTQYF. CDR3 DNA: TGTGCCAGCAGCCACCAGACTAGCGGCTTGGATACGCAGTATTTT.

V is TRBV6-5 and J is TRBJ2-5; D gene unclear. The germline CDR1 and CDR2 sequences are MNHEY and SVGAGI. The CDR3 contains 14 residues. V lost 2 bases and J 0 bases, leaving 7 bases between the germline ends. The CDR3 DNA is TGTGCCAGCAGTTACACAAGGGACCAAGAGACCCAGTACTTC. Translating it yields CASSYTRDQETQYF.